This T cell receptor (beta chain) was captured in a study of human T cells and chemical hapten exposure. The CDR3 is 15 amino acids. From germline, CDR1 is SGDLS and CDR2 YYNGEE. V gave up 6 bases and J gave up 0 bases, with 14 bases separating them. Findings and caveats of the study: It should be noted that donors had alopecia, so their immune response may differ from healthy people's.

Individual cDNA molecules received unique molecular identifiers in the library. Study processing details: Samples held a median of approximately 96,000 TCRs, range roughly 23,224–750,000. Using its own MiXCR run on the RACE reads, TCRdb lists one record per CDR3 protein. The authors' filters were not applied to this entry. Of more than 85,000 distinct CDR3 sequences in the sample, around 8.8% were seen once. This clonotype was seen a few times. No antigen is known for it. The time point denotes: pre-sensitization, week 0. As to treatment: therapeutic diphenylcyclopropenone sensitization with weekly scalp DPC.

The sequence came from a man in his forties with alopecia areata. Some clones in this sample may be carry-over from other donors' samples. J is TRBJ2-3 and V is TRBV9; D possibly uses TRBD1 or TRBD2 (6 bases each). Source: whole blood, taken in connection with sensitization to the hapten diphenylcyclopropenone (DPC). The chain's CDR3 is CASNRRGDSTDTQYF. The CDR3 DNA reads TGTGCCAGCAATCGAAGGGGGGATAGCACAGATACGCAGTATTTT.